The 9 T cell receptor beta chains listed next were all sequenced from one sample in a study of blood T cell repertoires in COVID-19 (TCRdb year 2020). The library was made by the immunoSEQ multiplex PCR assay. TCRdb carries this immuneACCESS record with in-frame sequences only. Its versions omit some clonotypes, under half of them owing to an unresolved V gene in the studies checked, with the rest unexplained. In this sample the table shows about 46,000 clones, 75% to 90% of which occur a single time. Together, the top ten hold roughly 34% of the sample. Specimen: peripheral blood. These receptors came from a woman at least 80 years old with COVID-19, enrolled during active disease.

Only one count was recorded for this clone. The CDR3: CASSLAAGASFF. DNA of the CDR3: TGTGCCAGCAGCTTAGCGGCTGGGGCAAGCTTCTTC. The chain employs TRBV11-2 and TRBJ2-1; possibly TRBD1 for D (5 bases). This CDR3 is 12 amino acids long. The V end lost 1 base, the J end lost 16 bases, and 14 bases lay between the germline ends. Per the germline V gene, CDR1 is SGHAT and CDR2 is FQNNGV.

This clone has only a few counts. This chain connects TRBV9 to TRBJ2-7; D possibly corresponds to TRBD2 (5 bases). This CDR3 comprises 14 residues. CDR1 SGDLS and CDR2 YYNGEE come from the germline V gene. V was shortened by 4 bases and J by 3 bases, with 14 bases between the two germline ends. The CDR3 here is CASSPFDGNYEQYF. CDR3 sequence (DNA): TGTGCCAGCAGCCCCTTTGACGGGAACTACGAGCAGTACTTC.

Note on this clone: Likely a read error: the CDR3 ends without its conserved phenylalanine or tryptophan. This chain joins TRBV5-6 and TRBJ2-7; 12 bases are shared with TRBD2. Germline V gene sequence: CDR1 SGHDT, CDR2 YYEEEE. Trimming cost V 2 bases and J 7 bases; bases outside gene matches: 7. The CDR3 sequence is 15 residues long. The CDR3 spells CASSFSASGRGEQYL. The CDR3, as DNA: TGTGCCAGCAGCTTCTCGGCTAGCGGGAGGGGTGAGCAGTACCTC.

This clone was found once. The chain joins TRBV6-4 to TRBJ2-2; D not certain. Trimming removed 6 bases from V and 8 bases from J, with 13 bases in between. There are 13 residues in the CDR3. Per germline, CDR1 MRHNA and CDR2 SNTAGT. CDR3 sequence reads: CASSPSVEGELFF. The CDR3 coding sequence is TGTGCCAGCAGCCCCAGCGTTGAGGGGGAGCTGTTTTTT.

The CDR3 DNA reads TGCGCCAGCAGGGCTAGCCTGAACACCGGGGAGCTGTTTTTT. This codes for CASRASLNTGELFF. The chain recombines TRBV5-1 with TRBJ2-2, with D perhaps TRBD2 (5 bases). Trimming pared 5 bases from V and 1 base from J, leaving 9 bases between. CDR3 length: 14 amino acids. Germline lookup yields CDR1 SGHRS and CDR2 YFSETQ.

The genes are TRBV12-5 and TRBJ1-1; D is uncertain. The germline gives CDR1 LGHNT, CDR2 FRNRAP. Trimming left V 0 bases short and J 1 base short, with 6 bases between. The length of the CDR3 is 14 residues. The CDR3 DNA follows: TGTGCTAGTGGTTTGGTACCACAGAACACTGAAGCTTTCTTT. Translation gives CASGLVPQNTEAFF.

Worth noting for this clone: At one boundary the junction diverges from the germline segment, which might be a read error. V is TRBV27 and J is TRBJ2-7; TRBD2 agrees at 9 bases. The germline CDR1 and CDR2 sequences are MNHEY and SMNVEV (reference sequence). This CDR3 has 15 residues. The CDR3 reads CAGSPVGTSRYEQYF. The CDR3 nucleotides read TGTGCCGGCAGTCCCGTGGGGACTAGCAGGTACGAGCAGTACTTC.

This clone was counted between two and nine times. The genes are TRBV7-2 and TRBJ1-2; D might be TRBD1 (6 bases). The germline gives CDR1 SGHTA, CDR2 FQGNSA. V lost 2 bases and J lost 7, with 11 bases in between. This CDR3 is built from 13 residues. The chain's CDR3 is CASSLQGRGGYTF. The DNA for the CDR3 is TGTGCCAGCAGCTTACAGGGGAGAGGTGGCTACACCTTC.

The J gene is TRBJ2-3, the V gene TRBV19; 7 bases line up with TRBD1. Per germline, CDR1 LNHDA and CDR2 SQIVND (reference sequence). The CDR3 length is 15 residues. V lost 3 bases, J lost 2 bases, and 5 bases stayed unmatched. CDR3 DNA: TGTGCCAGTAGTATTATGACAGGGAACACAGATACGCAGTATTTT. Translated, it gives CASSIMTGNTDTQYF.